This TCR beta chain was sequenced in a study of blood T cells in healthy people across ages. As to this clonotype: As yet, its antigen is unknown.

Extracted total RNA amounted to at least 5.5 micrograms for each sample. General study points: A strong correlation between TCR beta diversity and naive T cell percentage was seen.

The authors ran a second PCR of about 7 to 11 cycles using a sample-barcoded 5' primer and a J-beta primer mix. TCRdb analysed the 5' RACE reads with MiXCR anew, one entry per CDR3 protein. Among about 670,000 distinct CDR3 sequences listed, 40% to 65% were seen once. Sequences were obtained from blood. The TCR originated in a woman of 80 years or more in good health.

DNA of the CDR3: TGTGCCAGCAGTTACTCACAGGGGACGGGCACCGGGGAGCTGTTTTTT. It translates to CASSYSQGTGTGELFF. The chain is built from TRBV6-6 and TRBJ2-2; 7 bases align to TRBD1. V lost 0 bases to trimming and J lost 4 bases; unmatched junction nucleotides: 5. Germline V gene lookup returns CDR1 MNHNY and CDR2 SVGAGI (reference sequence). CDR3 size: 16 residues.